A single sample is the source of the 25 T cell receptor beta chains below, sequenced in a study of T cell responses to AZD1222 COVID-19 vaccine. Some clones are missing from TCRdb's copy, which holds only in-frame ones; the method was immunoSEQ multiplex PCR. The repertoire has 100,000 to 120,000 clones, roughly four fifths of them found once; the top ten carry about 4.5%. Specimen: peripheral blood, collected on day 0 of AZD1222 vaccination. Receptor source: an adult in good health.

In DNA, the CDR3 is TGTGCCAGCTCAGCCCTCGGTAGCGCAGATACGCAGTATTTT. This encodes CASSALGSADTQYF. The chain links TRBV18 to TRBJ2-3; the D gene is possibly TRBD2 (5 bases). V shed 5 bases and J shed 4 bases, with 13 bases lying between them. Germline V CDR1 and CDR2: KGHSH, LQKENI. This CDR3 spans 14 amino acids.

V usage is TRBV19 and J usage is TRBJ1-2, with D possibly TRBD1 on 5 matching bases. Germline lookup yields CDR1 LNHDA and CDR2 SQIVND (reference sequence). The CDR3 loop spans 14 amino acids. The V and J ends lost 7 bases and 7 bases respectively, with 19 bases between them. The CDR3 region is CASISDRGIGGYTF. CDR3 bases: TGTGCCAGTATTAGCGACAGAGGGATCGGTGGCTACACCTTC. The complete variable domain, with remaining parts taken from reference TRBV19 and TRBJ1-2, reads DGGITQSPKYLFRKEGQNVTLSCEQNLNHDAMYWYRQDPGQGLRLIYYSQIVNDFQKGDIAEGYSVSREKKESFPLTVTSAQKNPTAFYLCASISDRGIGGYTFGSGTRLTVV.

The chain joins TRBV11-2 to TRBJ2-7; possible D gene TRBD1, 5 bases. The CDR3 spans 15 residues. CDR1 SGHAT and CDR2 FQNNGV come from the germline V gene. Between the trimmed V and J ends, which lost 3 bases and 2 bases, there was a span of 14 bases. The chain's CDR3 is CASSLKGIPPYEQYF. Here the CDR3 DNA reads TGTGCCAGCAGCTTGAAGGGGATACCCCCCTACGAGCAGTACTTC.

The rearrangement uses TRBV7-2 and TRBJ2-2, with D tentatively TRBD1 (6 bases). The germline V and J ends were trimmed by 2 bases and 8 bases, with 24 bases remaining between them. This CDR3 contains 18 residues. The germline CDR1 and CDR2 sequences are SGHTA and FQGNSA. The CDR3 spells CASSLIIWGQRQDGELFF. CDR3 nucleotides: TGTGCCAGCAGCTTAATTATTTGGGGACAAAGACAAGATGGGGAGCTGTTTTTT. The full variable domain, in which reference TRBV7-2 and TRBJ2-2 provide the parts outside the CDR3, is GAGVSQSPSNKVTEKGKDVELRCDPISGHTALYWYRQSLGQGLEFLIYFQGNSAPDKSGLPSDRFSAERTGGSVSTLTIQRTQQEDSAVYLCASSLIIWGQRQDGELFFGEGSRLTVL.

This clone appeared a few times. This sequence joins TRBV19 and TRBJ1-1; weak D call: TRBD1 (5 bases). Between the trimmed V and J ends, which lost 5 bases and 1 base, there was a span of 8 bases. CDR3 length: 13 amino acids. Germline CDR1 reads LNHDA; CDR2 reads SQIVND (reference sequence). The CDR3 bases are TGTGCCAGTAGTGTTACAGGGAACACTGAAGCTTTCTTT. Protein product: CASSVTGNTEAFF.

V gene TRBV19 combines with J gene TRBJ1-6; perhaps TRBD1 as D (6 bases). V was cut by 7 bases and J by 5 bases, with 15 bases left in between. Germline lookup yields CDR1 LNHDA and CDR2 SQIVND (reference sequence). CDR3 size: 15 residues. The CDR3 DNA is TGTGCCAGTACCATCCAGGGGACCAATAATTCACCCCTCCACTTT. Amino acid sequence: CASTIQGTNNSPLHF.

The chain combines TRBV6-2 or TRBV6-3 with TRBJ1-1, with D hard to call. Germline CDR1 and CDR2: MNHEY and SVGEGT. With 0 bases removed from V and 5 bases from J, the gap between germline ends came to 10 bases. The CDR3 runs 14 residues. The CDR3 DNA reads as TGTGCCAGCAGTTACTCATCTAGAGGGACTGAAGCTTTCTTT. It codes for CASSYSSRGTEAFF.

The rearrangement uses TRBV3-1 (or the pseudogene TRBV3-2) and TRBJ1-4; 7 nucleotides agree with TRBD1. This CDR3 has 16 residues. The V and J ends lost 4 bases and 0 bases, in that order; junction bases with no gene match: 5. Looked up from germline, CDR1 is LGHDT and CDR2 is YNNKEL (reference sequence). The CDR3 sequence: CASSPQGGSTNEKLFF. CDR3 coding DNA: TGTGCCAGCAGCCCCCAGGGGGGATCAACTAATGAAAAACTGTTTTTT.

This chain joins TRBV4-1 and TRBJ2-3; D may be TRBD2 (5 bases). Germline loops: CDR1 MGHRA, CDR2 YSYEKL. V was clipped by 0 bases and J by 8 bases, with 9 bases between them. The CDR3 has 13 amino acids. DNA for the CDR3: TGCGCCAGCAGCCAAGATAATGGGAGTACGCAGTATTTT. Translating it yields CASSQDNGSTQYF.

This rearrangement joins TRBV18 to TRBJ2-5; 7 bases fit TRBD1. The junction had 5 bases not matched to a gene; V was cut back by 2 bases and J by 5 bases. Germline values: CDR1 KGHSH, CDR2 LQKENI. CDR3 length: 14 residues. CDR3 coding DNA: TGTGCCAGCTCACCAAGACAGGGTCTTGAGACCCAGTACTTC. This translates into CASSPRQGLETQYF.

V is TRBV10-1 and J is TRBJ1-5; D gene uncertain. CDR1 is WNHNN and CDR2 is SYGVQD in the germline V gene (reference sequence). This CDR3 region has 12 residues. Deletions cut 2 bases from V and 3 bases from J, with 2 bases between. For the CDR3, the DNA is TGCGCCAGCAGTGAGAACAATCAGCCCCAGCATTTT. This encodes CASSENNQPQHF.

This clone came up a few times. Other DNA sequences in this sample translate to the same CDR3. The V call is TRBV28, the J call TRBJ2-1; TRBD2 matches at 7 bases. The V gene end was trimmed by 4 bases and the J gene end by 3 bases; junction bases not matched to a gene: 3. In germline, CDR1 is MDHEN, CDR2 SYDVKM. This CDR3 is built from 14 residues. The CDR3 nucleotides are TGTGCCAGCAGTTCCCCGGGGGGCTACAATGAGCAGTTCTTC. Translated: CASSSPGGYNEQFF.

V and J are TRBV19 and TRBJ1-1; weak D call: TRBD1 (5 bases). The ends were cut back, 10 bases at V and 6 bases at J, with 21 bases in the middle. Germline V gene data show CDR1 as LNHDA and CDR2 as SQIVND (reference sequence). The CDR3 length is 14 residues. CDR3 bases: TGTGCCACGCTTTCGGGGCGGGGGTTCTCTGAAGCTTTCTTT. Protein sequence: CATLSGRGFSEAFF. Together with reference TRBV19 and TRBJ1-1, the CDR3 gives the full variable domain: DGGITQSPKYLFRKEGQNVTLSCEQNLNHDAMYWYRQDPGQGLRLIYYSQIVNDFQKGDIAEGYSVSREKKESFPLTVTSAQKNPTAFYLCATLSGRGFSEAFFGQGTRLTVV.

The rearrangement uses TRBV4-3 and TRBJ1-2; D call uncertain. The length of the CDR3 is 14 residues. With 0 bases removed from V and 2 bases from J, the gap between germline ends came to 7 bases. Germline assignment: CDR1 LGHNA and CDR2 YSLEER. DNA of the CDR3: TGCGCCAGCAGCCAAGATTGGGTGAACTATGGCTACACCTTC. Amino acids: CASSQDWVNYGYTF.

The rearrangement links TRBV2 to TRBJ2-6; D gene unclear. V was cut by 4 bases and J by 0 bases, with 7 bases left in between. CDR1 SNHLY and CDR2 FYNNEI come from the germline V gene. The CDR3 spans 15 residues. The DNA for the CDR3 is TGTGCCAGCAGTGTGAGGCTCTCTGGGGCCAACGTCCTGACTTTC. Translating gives CASSVRLSGANVLTF.

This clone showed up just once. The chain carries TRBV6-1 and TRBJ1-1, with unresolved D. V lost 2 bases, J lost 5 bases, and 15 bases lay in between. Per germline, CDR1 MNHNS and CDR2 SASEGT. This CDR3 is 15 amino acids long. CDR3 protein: CASSELVAGRTEAFF. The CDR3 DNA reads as TGTGCCAGCAGTGAATTGGTGGCGGGGAGGACTGAAGCTTTCTTT.

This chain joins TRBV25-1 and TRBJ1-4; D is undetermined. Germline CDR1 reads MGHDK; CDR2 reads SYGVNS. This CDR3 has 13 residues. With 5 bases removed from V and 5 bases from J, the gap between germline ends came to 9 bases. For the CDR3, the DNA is TGTGCCAGCAGTCATTTGGACAATGAAAAACTGTTTTTT. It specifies CASSHLDNEKLFF. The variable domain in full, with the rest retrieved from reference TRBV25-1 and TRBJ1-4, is EADIYQTPRYLVIGTGKKITLECSQTMGHDKMYWYQQDPGMELHLIHYSYGVNSTEKGDLSSESTVSRIRTEHFPLTLESARPSHTSQYLCASSHLDNEKLFFGSGTQLSVL.

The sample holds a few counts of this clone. CDR3 protein: CASSQNPGAAGQETQYF. DNA for the CDR3: TGCGCCAGCAGCCAGAACCCGGGCGCGGCAGGCCAAGAGACCCAGTACTTC. The genes are TRBV4-3 and TRBJ2-5; D is uncertain. In germline, CDR1 is LGHNA, CDR2 YSLEER. The germline V and J ends were trimmed by 3 bases and 1 base, with 18 bases remaining between them. The CDR3 contains 17 residues.

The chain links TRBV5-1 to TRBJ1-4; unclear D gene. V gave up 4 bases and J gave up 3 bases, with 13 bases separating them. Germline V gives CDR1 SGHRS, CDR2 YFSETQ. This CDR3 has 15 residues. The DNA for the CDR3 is TGCGCCAGCAGCGGAGGACGCGGGGCTAATGAAAAACTGTTTTTT. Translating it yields CASSGGRGANEKLFF.

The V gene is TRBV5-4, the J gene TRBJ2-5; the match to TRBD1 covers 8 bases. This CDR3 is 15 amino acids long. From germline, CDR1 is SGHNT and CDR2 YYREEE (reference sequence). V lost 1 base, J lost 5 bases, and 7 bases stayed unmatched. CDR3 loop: CASSLFRGQEETQYF. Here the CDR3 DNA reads TGTGCCAGCAGCTTGTTCAGGGGGCAAGAGGAGACCCAGTACTTC.

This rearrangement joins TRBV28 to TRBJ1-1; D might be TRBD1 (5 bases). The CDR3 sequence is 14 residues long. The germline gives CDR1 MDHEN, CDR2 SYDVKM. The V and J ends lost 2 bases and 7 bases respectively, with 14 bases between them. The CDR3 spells CASSLAGGGFEAFF. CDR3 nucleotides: TGTGCCAGCAGTTTAGCCGGTGGGGGATTTGAAGCTTTCTTT.

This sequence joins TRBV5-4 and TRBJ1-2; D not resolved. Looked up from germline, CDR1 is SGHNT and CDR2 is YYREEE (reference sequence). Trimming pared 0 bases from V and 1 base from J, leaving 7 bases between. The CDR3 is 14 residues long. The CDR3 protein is CASSLARDNYGYTF. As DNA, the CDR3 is TGTGCCAGCAGCTTGGCCCGAGATAACTATGGCTACACCTTC.

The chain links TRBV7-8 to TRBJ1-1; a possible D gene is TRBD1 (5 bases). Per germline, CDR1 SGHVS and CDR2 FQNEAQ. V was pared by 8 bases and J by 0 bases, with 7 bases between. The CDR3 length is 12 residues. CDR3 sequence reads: CASGGLNTEAFF. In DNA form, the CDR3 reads TGTGCCAGCGGGGGACTGAACACTGAAGCTTTCTTT.

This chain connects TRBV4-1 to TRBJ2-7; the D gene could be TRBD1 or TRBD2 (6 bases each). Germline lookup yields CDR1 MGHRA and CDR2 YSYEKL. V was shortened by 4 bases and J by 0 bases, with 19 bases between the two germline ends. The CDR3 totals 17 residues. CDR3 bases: TGCGCCAGCAGCCCCCCCCCGGGGGCTAGAAGCTCCTACGAGCAGTACTTC. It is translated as CASSPPPGARSSYEQYF.

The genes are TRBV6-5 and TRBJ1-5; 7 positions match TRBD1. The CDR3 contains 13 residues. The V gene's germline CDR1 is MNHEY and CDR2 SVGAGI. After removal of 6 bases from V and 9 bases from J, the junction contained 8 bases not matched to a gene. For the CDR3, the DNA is TGTGCCAGCAGCCGACAGGGTGGAGGGCCCCAGCATTTT. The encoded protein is CASSRQGGGPQHF.